This is a list of T cell receptor beta chains from one sample in a study of cytomegalovirus exposure and HLA in healthy donors. Clones were sequenced by immunoSEQ multiplex PCR, and TCRdb holds only the in-frame ones, with some missing. The profile shows approximately 120,000 clones, about 82% of them singletons. The sequencing input was PBMCs. The origin of the receptors is a man aged 50-59 years in good health and CMV-seronegative. Each CDR3 is given with its conserved first and last residue. D genes are given only for firm matches.

>TRBD2|TRBV7-2
CASSSSAGRGGGGTQYF
>NA|TRBV28
CASSSRVFTNEQFF
>NA|TRBV11-1
CASSLGWLNTEAFF
>TRBD2|TRBV9
CASSGGAGSITDTQYF
>NA|TRBV28
CASSRDSTGELFF
>TRBD1|TRBV19
CASSSRDRGSPYEQYF
>TRBD1|TRBV6-1
CASIIDRGREKLFF
>TRBD2|TRBV6-1
CASSGAGGNDLGEQYF
>TRBD1|TRBV19
CASSIQGGRNEKLFF
>NA|TRBV7-2
CASSLTGHQWQPQHF
>NA|TRBV10-2
CASSPQGSLNYGYTF
>NA|TRBV25-1
CASSTGAGGTGELFF
>TRBD1|TRBV5-1
CASSPRRGTGGTGELFF
>TRBD2|TRBV2
CASSPLSGAGTQYF
>TRBD1|TRBV6-5
CASSSRSGGLSYGYTF
>TRBD2|TRBV7-9
CSSSSRIAGGDTGELFF
>TRBD1|TRBV5-1
CASSLQGPNTEAFF
>TRBD2|TRBV5-1
CASSLDTGAGGDTQYF
>NA|TRBV19
CASSPRVQETQYF
>NA|TRBV30
CAWSVSGVLQYNYGYTF
>TRBD2|TRBV9
CASSVTGGPYNEQFF
>NA|TRBV7-6
CASSLGGRINSPLHF
>TRBD2|TRBV5-1
CASSLASGGAETQYF
>NA|TRBV28
CASSGEWPSYNEQFF